This T cell receptor beta chain was recorded in a study of Ad26.COV2.S vaccination and SARS-CoV-2 variants. The study, taken as a whole, reports: Measures of TCR breadth and depth may have fallen short of total T cell responses. Vaccine and placebo groups showed comparable non-spike TCR breadth. Substantial breadth in spike-specific CD8+ and CD4+ T cell responses was reportedly seen after vaccination. Spike-specific TCR breadth was greater after Ad26.COV2.S than placebo.

With respect to this clone: Antigen: not known.

Profiled with immunoSEQ multiplex PCR; TCRdb holds only in-frame clones, not every one. The table records tens of thousands of clones, 82% of them present only once. Germline V gene sequence: CDR1 MDHEN, CDR2 SYDVKM. Germline trimming cut 7 bases from V and 3 bases from J; bases unmatched to any gene: 10. The length of the CDR3 is 16 residues. The receptor comes from a human donor who had recovered from COVID-19. The material was peripheral blood, obtained after recovery from COVID-19. The chain recombines TRBV28 with TRBJ1-2, with 11 positions matching TRBD1. This CDR3 is CASTTGTGGMYYGYTF. In nucleotides, the CDR3 is TGTGCCAGCACTACCGGGACAGGGGGGATGTACTATGGCTACACCTTC.